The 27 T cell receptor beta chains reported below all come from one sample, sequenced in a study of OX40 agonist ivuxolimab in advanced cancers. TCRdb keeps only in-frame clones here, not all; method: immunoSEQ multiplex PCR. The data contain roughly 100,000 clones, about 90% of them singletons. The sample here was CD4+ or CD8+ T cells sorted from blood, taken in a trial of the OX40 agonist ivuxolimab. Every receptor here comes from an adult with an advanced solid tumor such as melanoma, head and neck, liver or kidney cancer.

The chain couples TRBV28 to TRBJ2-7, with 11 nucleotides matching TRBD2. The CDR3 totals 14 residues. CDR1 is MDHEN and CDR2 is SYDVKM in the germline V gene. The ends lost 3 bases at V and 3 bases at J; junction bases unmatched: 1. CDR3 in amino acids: CASSFGTSGYEQYF. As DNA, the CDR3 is TGTGCCAGCAGTTTCGGGACTAGCGGCTACGAGCAGTACTTC.

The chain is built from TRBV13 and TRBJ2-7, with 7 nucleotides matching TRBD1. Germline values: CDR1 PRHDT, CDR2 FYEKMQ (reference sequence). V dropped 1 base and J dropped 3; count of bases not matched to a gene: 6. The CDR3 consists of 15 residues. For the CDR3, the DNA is TGTGCCAGCAGCTTAGTTCAGGGGGATTTCTACGAGCAGTACTTC. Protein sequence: CASSLVQGDFYEQYF.

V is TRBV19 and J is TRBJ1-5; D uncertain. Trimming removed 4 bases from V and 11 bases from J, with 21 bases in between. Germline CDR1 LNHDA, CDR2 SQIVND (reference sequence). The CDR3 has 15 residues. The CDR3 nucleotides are TGTGCCAGTAGTAAGGGCAGCGGGCTAAATCGGGCCCAGCATTTT. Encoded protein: CASSKGSGLNRAQHF.

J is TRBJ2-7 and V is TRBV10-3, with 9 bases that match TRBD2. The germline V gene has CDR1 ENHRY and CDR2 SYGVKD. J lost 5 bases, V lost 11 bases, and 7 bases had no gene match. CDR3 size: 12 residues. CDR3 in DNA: TGTGCCGTCGGACTAGCGCTCCACGAGCAGTACTTC. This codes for CAVGLALHEQYF.

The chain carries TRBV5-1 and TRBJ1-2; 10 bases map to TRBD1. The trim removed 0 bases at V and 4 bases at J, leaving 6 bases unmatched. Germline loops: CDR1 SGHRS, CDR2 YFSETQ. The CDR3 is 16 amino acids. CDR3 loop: CASSLDGTGDGYGYTF. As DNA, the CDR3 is TGCGCCAGCAGCTTGGATGGGACAGGGGATGGCTATGGCTACACCTTC.

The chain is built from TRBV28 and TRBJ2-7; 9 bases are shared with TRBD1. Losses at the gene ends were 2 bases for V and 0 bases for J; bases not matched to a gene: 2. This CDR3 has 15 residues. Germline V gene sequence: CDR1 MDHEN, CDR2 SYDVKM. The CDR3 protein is CASSLGQGFSYEQYF. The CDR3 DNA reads TGTGCCAGCAGTTTAGGACAGGGGTTCTCCTACGAGCAGTACTTC.

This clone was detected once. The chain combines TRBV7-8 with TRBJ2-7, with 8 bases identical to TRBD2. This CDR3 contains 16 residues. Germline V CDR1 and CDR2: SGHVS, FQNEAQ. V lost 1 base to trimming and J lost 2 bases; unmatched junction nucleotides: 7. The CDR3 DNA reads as TGTGCCAGCAGCTTAGTTGACGGGAGGGTCACCTACGAGCAGTACTTC. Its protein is CASSLVDGRVTYEQYF.

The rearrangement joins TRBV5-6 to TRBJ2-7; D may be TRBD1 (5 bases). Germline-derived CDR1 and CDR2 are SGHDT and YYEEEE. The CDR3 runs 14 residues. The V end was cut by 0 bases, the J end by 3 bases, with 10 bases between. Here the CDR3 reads CASSLDQGSYEQYF. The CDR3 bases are TGTGCCAGCAGCTTGGACCAGGGAAGCTACGAGCAGTACTTC.

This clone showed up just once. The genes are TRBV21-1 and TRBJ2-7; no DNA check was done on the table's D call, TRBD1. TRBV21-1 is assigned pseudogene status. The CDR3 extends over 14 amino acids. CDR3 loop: CASSGPDRDYEQYF. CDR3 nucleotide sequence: TGTGCCAGCAGCGGACCCGACAGAGACTACGAGCAGTACTTC.

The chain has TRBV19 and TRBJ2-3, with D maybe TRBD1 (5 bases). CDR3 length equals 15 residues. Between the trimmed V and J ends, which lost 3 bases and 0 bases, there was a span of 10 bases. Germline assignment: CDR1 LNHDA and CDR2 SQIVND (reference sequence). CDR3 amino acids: CASSMGPRSTDTQYF. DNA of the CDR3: TGTGCCAGTAGTATGGGGCCCAGGAGCACAGATACGCAGTATTTT.

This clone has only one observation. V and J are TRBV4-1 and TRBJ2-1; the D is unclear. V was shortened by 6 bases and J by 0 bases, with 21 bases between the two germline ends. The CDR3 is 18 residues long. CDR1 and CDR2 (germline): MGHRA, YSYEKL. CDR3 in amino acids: CASSSLRGPRSSYNEQFF. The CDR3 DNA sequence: TGCGCCAGCAGTTCCCTTCGCGGACCAAGAAGCTCCTACAATGAGCAGTTCTTC.

This chain's CDR3 is CASSQDLGSRQNNEQFF. CDR3 coding DNA: TGTGCCAGCAGCCAAGATCTAGGCAGCAGGCAAAACAATGAGCAGTTCTTC. The genes are TRBV4-2 and TRBJ2-1, with no clear D. The CDR3 has 17 amino acids. Germline-derived CDR1 and CDR2 are LGHNA and YNFKEQ. Trimming took off 0 bases at V and 5 bases at J, with 17 bases between the two ends.

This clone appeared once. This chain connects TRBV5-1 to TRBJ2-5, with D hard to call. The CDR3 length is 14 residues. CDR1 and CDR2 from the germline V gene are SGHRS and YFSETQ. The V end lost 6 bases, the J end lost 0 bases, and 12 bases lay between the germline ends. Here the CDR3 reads CASKAASHQETQYF. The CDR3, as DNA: TGCGCCAGCAAGGCAGCAAGCCACCAAGAGACCCAGTACTTC.

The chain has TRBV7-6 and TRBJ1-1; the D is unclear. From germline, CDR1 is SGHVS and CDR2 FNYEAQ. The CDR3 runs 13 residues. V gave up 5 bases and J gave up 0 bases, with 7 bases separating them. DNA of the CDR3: TGTGCCAGCAGCGCGGATGTGAACACTGAAGCTTTCTTT. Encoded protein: CASSADVNTEAFF.

CDR3 loop: CASSVGSGSNQPQHF. The CDR3 nucleotides read TGTGCCAGCAGCGTAGGTTCTGGAAGCAATCAGCCCCAGCATTTT. The gene calls are TRBV9 and TRBJ1-5, with D unclear. This CDR3 region has 15 residues. The ends were cut back, 0 bases at V and 1 base at J, with 8 bases in the middle. Germline V gene lookup returns CDR1 SGDLS and CDR2 YYNGEE.

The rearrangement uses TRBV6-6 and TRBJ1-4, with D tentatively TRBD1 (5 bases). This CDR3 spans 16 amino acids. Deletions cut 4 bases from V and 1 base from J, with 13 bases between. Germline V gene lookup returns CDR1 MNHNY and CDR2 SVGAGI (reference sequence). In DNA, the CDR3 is TGTGCCAGCAGTTTATCCAGGGTTGGAACTAATGAAAAACTGTTTTTT. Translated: CASSLSRVGTNEKLFF.

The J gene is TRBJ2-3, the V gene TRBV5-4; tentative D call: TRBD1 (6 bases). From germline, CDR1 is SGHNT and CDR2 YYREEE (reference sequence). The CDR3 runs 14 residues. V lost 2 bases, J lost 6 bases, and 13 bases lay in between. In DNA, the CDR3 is TGTGCCAGCAGCTTAGTGGACAGCCCCGATACGCAGTATTTT. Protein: CASSLVDSPDTQYF.

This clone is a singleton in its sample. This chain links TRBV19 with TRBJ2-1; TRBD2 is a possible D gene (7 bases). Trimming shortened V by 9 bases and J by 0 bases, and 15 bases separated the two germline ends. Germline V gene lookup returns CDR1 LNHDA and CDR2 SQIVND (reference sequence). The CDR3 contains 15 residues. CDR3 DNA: TGTGCCAGCCCGAGGGGGGGAGCCTCCTACAATGAGCAGTTCTTC. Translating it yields CASPRGGASYNEQFF.

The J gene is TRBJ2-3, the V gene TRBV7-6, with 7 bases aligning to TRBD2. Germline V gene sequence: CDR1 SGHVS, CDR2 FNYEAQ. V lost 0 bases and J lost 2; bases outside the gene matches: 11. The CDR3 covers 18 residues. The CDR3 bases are TGTGCCAGCAGCTTAGCGGCCCCTCCAGCGGGATTCACAGATACGCAGTATTTT. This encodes CASSLAAPPAGFTDTQYF.

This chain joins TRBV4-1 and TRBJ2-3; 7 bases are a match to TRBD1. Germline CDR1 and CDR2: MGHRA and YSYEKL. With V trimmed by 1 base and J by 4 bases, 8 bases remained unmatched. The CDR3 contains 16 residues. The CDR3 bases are TGCGCCAGCAGCCAAGCGGACAGGCCTAGGGCAGATACGCAGTATTTT. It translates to CASSQADRPRADTQYF.

DNA of the CDR3: TGTGCCAGCAGCTTAGACGGACAGAGCACAGATACGCAGTATTTT. Protein: CASSLDGQSTDTQYF. The rearrangement links TRBV11-1 to TRBJ2-3, with D perhaps matching TRBD1 (6 bases). From germline, CDR1 is SGHAT and CDR2 FQDESV (reference sequence). Trimming left V 1 base short and J 0 bases short, with 8 bases between. This CDR3 spans 15 amino acids.

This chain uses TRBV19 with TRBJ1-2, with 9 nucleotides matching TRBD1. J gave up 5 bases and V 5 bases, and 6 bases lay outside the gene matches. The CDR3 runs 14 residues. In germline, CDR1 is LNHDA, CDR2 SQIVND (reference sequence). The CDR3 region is CASSPQDRGYGYTF. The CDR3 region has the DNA TGTGCCAGTAGTCCTCAGGACAGGGGATATGGCTACACCTTC. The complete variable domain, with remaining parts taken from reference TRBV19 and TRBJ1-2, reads DGGITQSPKYLFRKEGQNVTLSCEQNLNHDAMYWYRQDPGQGLRLIYYSQIVNDFQKGDIAEGYSVSREKKESFPLTVTSAQKNPTAFYLCASSPQDRGYGYTFGSGTRLTVV.

CDR3 nucleotides: TGTGCCAGCACCTTTCGTTCATCGGGACTAGCGGGAGGTAACAATGAGCAGTTCTTC. Amino acid sequence: CASTFRSSGLAGGNNEQFF. The V and J genes are TRBV27 and TRBJ2-1; 15 bases are a match to TRBD2. The germline V gene encodes CDR1 MNHEY and CDR2 SMNVEV (reference sequence). Germline trimming cut 7 bases from V and 5 bases from J; bases unmatched to any gene: 15. The CDR3 totals 19 residues.

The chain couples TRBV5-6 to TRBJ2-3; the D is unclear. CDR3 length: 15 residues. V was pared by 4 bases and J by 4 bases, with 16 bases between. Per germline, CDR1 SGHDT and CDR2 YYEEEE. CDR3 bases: TGTGCCAGCAGCACCCTAAGGCCGATGGCAGATACGCAGTATTTT. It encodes CASSTLRPMADTQYF.

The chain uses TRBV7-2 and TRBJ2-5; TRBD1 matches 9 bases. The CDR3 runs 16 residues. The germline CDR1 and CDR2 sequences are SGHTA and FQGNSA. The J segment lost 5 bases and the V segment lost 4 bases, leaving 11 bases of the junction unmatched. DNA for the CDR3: TGTGCCAGCAGCTCCCGGGCCGGGACAGGGTTTGAGACCCAGTACTTC. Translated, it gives CASSSRAGTGFETQYF.

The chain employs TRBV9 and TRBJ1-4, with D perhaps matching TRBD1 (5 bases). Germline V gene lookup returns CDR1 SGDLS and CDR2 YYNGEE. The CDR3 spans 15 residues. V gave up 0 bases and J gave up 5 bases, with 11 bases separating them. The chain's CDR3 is CASSVAQDRNEKLFF. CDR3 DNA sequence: TGTGCCAGCAGCGTAGCGCAAGACAGAAATGAAAAACTGTTTTTT.

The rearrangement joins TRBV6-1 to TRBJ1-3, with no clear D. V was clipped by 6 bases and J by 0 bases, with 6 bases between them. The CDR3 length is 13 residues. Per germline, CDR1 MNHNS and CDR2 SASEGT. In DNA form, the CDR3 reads TGTGCCAGCAGCGCCAGCTCTGGAAACACCATATATTTT. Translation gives CASSASSGNTIYF.